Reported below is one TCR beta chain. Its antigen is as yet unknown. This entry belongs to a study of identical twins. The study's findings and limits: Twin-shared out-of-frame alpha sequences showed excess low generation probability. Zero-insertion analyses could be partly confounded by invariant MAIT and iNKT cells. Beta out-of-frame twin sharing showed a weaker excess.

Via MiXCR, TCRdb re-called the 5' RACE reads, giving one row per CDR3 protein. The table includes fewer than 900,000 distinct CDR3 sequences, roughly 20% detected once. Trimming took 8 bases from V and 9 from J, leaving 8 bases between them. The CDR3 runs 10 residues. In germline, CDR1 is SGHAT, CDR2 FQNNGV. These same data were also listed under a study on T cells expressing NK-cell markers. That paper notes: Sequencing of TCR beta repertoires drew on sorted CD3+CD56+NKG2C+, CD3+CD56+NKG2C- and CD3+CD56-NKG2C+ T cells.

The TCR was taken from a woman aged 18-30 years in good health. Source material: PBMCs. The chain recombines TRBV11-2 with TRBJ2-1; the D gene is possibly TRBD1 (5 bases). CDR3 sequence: CASGQGEQFF. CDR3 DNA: TGTGCCAGCGGGCAGGGTGAGCAGTTCTTC.